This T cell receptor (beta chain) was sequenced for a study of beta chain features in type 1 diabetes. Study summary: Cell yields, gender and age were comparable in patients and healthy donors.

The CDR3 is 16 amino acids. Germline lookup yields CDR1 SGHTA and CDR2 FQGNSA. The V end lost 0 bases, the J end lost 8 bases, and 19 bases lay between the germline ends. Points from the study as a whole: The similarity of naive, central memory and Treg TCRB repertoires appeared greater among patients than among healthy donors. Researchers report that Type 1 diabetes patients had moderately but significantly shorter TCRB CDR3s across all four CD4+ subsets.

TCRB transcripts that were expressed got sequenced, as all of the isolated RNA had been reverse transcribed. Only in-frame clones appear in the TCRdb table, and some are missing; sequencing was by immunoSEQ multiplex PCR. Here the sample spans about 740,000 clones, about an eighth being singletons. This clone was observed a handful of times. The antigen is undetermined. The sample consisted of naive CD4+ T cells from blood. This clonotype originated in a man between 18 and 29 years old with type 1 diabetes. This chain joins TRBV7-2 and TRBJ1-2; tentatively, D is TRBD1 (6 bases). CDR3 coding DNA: TGTGCCAGCAGCTTAGCGGGGGCAGGGAATAGTGTGGGCTACACCTTC. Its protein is CASSLAGAGNSVGYTF. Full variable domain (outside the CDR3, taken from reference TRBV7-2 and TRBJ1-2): GAGVSQSPSNKVTEKGKDVELRCDPISGHTALYWYRQSLGQGLEFLIYFQGNSAPDKSGLPSDRFSAERTGGSVSTLTIQRTQQEDSAVYLCASSLAGAGNSVGYTFGSGTRLTVV.